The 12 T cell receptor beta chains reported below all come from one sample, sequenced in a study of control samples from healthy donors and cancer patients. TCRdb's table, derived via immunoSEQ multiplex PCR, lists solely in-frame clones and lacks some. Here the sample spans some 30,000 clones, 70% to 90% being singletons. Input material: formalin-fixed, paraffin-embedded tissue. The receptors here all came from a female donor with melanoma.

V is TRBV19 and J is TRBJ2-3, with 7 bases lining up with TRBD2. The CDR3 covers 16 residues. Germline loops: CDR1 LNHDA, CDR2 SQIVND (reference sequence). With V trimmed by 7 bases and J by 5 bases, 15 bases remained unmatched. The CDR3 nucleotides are TGTGCCAGTATGGCTCCCGGCGGGGGTTTTTTAGATACGCAGTATTTT. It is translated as CASMAPGGGFLDTQYF.

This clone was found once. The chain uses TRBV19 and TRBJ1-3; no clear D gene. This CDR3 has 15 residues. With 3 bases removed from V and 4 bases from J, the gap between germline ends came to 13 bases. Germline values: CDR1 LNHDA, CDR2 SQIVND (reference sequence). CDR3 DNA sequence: TGTGCCAGTAGTATCGCGGTGTCGGCCGGAAACACCATATATTTT. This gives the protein CASSIAVSAGNTIYF.

CDR3 sequence reads: CATSDSYFNEQFF. The CDR3 DNA is TGTGCCACCAGTGACTCCTATTTCAATGAGCAGTTCTTC. This chain links TRBV24-1 with TRBJ2-1; D unclear. CDR1 is KGHDR, CDR2 SFDVKD, per germline. This CDR3 has 13 residues. Between the trimmed V and J ends, which lost 4 bases and 6 bases, there was a span of 9 bases.

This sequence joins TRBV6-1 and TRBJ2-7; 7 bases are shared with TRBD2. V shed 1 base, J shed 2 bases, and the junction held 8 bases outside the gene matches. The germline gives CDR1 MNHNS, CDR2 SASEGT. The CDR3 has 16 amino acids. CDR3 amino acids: CASSEEGRESAYEQYF. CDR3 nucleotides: TGTGCCAGCAGTGAAGAGGGGCGGGAGAGCGCCTACGAGCAGTACTTC.

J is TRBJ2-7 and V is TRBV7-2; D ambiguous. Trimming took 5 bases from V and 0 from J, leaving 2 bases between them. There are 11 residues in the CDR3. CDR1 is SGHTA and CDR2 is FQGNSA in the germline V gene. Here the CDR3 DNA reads TGTGCCAGCAGCCCCTCCTACGAGCAGTACTTC. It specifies CASSPSYEQYF.

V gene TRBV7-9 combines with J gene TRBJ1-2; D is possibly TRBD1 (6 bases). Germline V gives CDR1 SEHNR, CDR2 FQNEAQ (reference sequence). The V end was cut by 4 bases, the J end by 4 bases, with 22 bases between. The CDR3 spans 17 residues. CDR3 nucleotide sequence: TGTGCCAGCAGCTGGCGCTCACCGGGACAAAAATCCTATGGCTACACCTTC. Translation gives CASSWRSPGQKSYGYTF.

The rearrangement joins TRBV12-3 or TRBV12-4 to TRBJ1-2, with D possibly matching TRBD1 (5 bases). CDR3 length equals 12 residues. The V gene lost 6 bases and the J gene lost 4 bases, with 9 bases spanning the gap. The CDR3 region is CASRKTVYGYTF. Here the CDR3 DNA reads TGTGCCAGCAGAAAGACAGTCTATGGCTACACCTTC.

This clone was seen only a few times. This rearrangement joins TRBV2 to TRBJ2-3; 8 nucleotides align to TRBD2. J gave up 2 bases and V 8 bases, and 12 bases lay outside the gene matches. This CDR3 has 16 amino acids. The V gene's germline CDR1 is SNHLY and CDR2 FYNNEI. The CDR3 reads CASEILAEKDTDTQYF. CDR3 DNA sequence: TGTGCCAGCGAAATACTAGCGGAAAAAGACACAGATACGCAGTATTTT.

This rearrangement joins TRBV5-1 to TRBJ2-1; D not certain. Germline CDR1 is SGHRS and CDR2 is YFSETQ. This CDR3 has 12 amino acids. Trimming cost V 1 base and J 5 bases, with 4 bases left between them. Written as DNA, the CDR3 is TGCGCCAGCAGCTTGCGAGACAATGAGCAGTTCTTC. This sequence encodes CASSLRDNEQFF.

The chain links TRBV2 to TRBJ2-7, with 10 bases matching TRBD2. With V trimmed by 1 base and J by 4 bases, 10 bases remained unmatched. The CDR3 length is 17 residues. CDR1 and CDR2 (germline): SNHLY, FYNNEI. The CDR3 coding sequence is TGTGCCAGCAGTGAAGGGAGGGGAAGCGGGAGGGGATACGAGCAGTACTTC. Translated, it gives CASSEGRGSGRGYEQYF.

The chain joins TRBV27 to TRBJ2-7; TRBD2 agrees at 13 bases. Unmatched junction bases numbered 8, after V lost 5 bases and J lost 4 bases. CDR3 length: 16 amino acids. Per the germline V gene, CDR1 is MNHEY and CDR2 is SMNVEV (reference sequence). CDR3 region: CASSQPGLAGMYEQYF. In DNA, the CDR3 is TGTGCCAGCAGTCAACCGGGACTAGCGGGAATGTACGAGCAGTACTTC.

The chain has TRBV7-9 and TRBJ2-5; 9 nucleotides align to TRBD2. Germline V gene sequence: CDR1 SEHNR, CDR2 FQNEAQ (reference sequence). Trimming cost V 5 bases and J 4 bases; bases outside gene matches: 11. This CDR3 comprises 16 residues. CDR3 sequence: CASSGGGSGRPETQYF. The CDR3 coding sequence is TGTGCCAGCAGCGGAGGGGGTAGCGGGAGACCAGAGACCCAGTACTTC.